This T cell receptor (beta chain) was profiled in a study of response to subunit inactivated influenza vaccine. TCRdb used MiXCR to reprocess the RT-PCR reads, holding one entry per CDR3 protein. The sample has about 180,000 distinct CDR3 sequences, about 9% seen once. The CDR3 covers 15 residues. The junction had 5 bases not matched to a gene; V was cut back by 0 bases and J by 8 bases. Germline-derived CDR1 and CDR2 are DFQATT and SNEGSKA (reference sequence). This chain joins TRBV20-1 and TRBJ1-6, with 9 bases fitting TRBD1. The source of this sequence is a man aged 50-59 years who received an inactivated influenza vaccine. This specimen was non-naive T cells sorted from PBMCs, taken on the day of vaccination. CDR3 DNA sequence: TGCAGTGCTAGAGATACAGGGACAGGGTATTCACCCCTCCACTTT. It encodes CSARDTGTGYSPLHF.